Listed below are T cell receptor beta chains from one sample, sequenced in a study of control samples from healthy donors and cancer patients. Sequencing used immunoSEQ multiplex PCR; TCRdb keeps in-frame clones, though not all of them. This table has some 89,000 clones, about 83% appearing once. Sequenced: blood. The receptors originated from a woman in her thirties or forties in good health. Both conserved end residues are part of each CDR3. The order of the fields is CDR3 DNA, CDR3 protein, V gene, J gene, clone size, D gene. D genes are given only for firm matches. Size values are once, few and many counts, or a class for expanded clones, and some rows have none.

DNA: TGTGCCAGCAGCTTAGGCCTCGGGAACACTGAAGCTTTCTTT
CDR3: CASSLGLGNTEAFF
V: TRBV11-3
J: TRBJ1-1
size: -
D: -

DNA: TGTGCCAGCAGCTTATCCGAGGCAGGCGGCTCCTACGAGCAGTACTTC
CDR3: CASSLSEAGGSYEQYF
V: TRBV5-5
J: TRBJ2-7
size: -
D: -

DNA: TGCGCCAGCAGCCCAGACCCAGGAGCAACTAATGAAAAACTGTTTTTT
CDR3: CASSPDPGATNEKLFF
V: TRBV5-1
J: TRBJ1-4
size: once
D: -

DNA: TGCAGTGCTAGTCCAGGGGTCGGTCAGCCCCAGCATTTT
CDR3: CSASPGVGQPQHF
V: TRBV20-1
J: TRBJ1-5
size: -
D: -

DNA: TGTGCCAGCAGTCTAACAGGGGGCACCGGGGAGCTGTTTTTT
CDR3: CASSLTGGTGELFF
V: TRBV6-4
J: TRBJ2-2
size: -
D: TRBD1

DNA: TGTGCCTGGAGGGGACACTTGAACACTGAAGCTTTCTTT
CDR3: CAWRGHLNTEAFF
V: TRBV30
J: TRBJ1-1
size: -
D: -

DNA: TGCAGCGCTAAGCAAGCCGGGGATGGCTACACCTTC
CDR3: CSAKQAGDGYTF
V: TRBV29-1
J: TRBJ1-2
size: -
D: -

DNA: TGTGCCAGTTCCCCTTTTTCTATTAACACCGGGGAGCTGTTTTTT
CDR3: CASSPFSINTGELFF
V: TRBV19
J: TRBJ2-2
size: -
D: -

DNA: TGCGCCAGCAGCCCCAGCCGAAAATGGGGCTACACCTTC
CDR3: CASSPSRKWGYTF
V: TRBV5-1
J: TRBJ1-2
size: -
D: -

DNA: TGTGCCTGGAACCCAGGAGACTCTAGGGGCTACACCTTC
CDR3: CAWNPGDSRGYTF
V: TRBV30
J: TRBJ1-2
size: -
D: -

DNA: TGTGCCAGCAGCGCAACGGACCTGGGTGGGGTTGGCTACACCTTC
CDR3: CASSATDLGGVGYTF
V: TRBV3-1/TRBV3-2
J: TRBJ1-2
size: -
D: -

DNA: TGTGCCAGCAGCGCGGCTCCGACAGGGAAAAGCACAGATACGCAGTATTTT
CDR3: CASSAAPTGKSTDTQYF
V: TRBV9
J: TRBJ2-3
size: -
D: TRBD1

DNA: TGTGCCTGGAGTTTGGGGACTTATAGCAATCAGCCCCAGCATTTT
CDR3: CAWSLGTYSNQPQHF
V: TRBV30
J: TRBJ1-5
size: -
D: -

DNA: TGTGCCAGCACCCCAGGGGGACGGGCTTTCTTT
CDR3: CASTPGGRAFF
V: TRBV12-3/TRBV12-4
J: TRBJ1-1
size: once
D: TRBD1

DNA: TGTGCCAGCAGCCCCCCTCGGTTGGATGAGCAGTTCTTC
CDR3: CASSPPRLDEQFF
V: TRBV7-2
J: TRBJ2-1
size: -
D: -

DNA: TGTGCCAGCAGTTCCAATAGAAATTCACCCCTCCACTTT
CDR3: CASSSNRNSPLHF
V: TRBV12-3/TRBV12-4
J: TRBJ1-6
size: -
D: -

DNA: TGTGCCAGCACCCCGGGGGGGGGTTCGCTAGAGACCCAGTACTTC
CDR3: CASTPGGGSLETQYF
V: TRBV7-9
J: TRBJ2-5
size: -
D: TRBD2

DNA: TGTGCCAGCAGCTTGCGGGCAGGGGGGAGGACTGAAGCTTTCTTT
CDR3: CASSLRAGGRTEAFF
V: TRBV5-4
J: TRBJ1-1
size: -
D: TRBD1

DNA: TGTGCCAGCAGCCAACAGGGAAATCAGCCCCAGCATTTT
CDR3: CASSQQGNQPQHF
V: TRBV7-6
J: TRBJ1-5
size: -
D: -

DNA: TGTGCCAGCAGCTTAGGGGGGACCAATGGTCAGCCCCAGCATTTT
CDR3: CASSLGGTNGQPQHF
V: TRBV7-2
J: TRBJ1-5
size: few
D: -

DNA: TGTGCCACCAGTGATCAGTCAGGGGGCAGTAGGACAGATACGCAGTATTTT
CDR3: CATSDQSGGSRTDTQYF
V: TRBV24-1
J: TRBJ2-3
size: -
D: TRBD1

DNA: TGCGCCAGCAGCTTAGCGGGGGTAGGGGCAGATACGCAGTATTTT
CDR3: CASSLAGVGADTQYF
V: TRBV5-1
J: TRBJ2-3
size: once
D: TRBD2

DNA: TGTGCCTGGAGTCGGCCCGGGACAGGGAACACTGAAGCTTTCTTT
CDR3: CAWSRPGTGNTEAFF
V: TRBV30
J: TRBJ1-1
size: few
D: TRBD1

DNA: TGTGCCAGCAGCACGGACGGGGGCTCTGGAAACACCATATATTTT
CDR3: CASSTDGGSGNTIYF
V: TRBV6-5
J: TRBJ1-3
size: -
D: -

DNA: TGTGCCAGCAGTGATGTACAGGGGAGGGTCGGTCGACCCCAGCATTTT
CDR3: CASSDVQGRVGRPQHF
V: TRBV6-4
J: TRBJ1-5
size: -
D: TRBD1

DNA: TGTGCCAGCAGTGAATGGGAGGGGGACACTGAAGCTTTCTTT
CDR3: CASSEWEGDTEAFF
V: TRBV25-1
J: TRBJ1-1
size: -
D: -

DNA: TGTGCCAGCTCAAGCACAGGGGGCGGGACCTACGAGCAGTACTTC
CDR3: CASSSTGGGTYEQYF
V: TRBV18
J: TRBJ2-7
size: -
D: TRBD1

DNA: TGTGCCAGCAGTTACTCCCATCTGGGGTCCTACGAGCAGTACTTC
CDR3: CASSYSHLGSYEQYF
V: TRBV6-2/TRBV6-3
J: TRBJ2-7
size: -
D: -

DNA: TGTGCCAGCAGCTGGCCATTGACAGGGGGCAACACAGATACGCAGTATTTT
CDR3: CASSWPLTGGNTDTQYF
V: TRBV7-9
J: TRBJ2-3
size: -
D: TRBD1

DNA: TGTGCCAGCACACCAACCCCGGGAAGATATGGCTACACCTTC
CDR3: CASTPTPGRYGYTF
V: TRBV9
J: TRBJ1-2
size: -
D: -

DNA: TGCGCCAGCAGCTCCGAAGGGGGCCGGTATGGCTACACCTTC
CDR3: CASSSEGGRYGYTF
V: TRBV5-1
J: TRBJ1-2
size: -
D: TRBD1

DNA: TGCAGCGTTTGGACTAGCGGGGGCCCGGAGAGCTCCTACGAGCAGTACTTC
CDR3: CSVWTSGGPESSYEQYF
V: TRBV29-1
J: TRBJ2-7
size: -
D: TRBD2

DNA: TGTGCCAGCAGCTTAGGGTCGTCTACGGAAAAACTGTTTTTT
CDR3: CASSLGSSTEKLFF
V: TRBV7-2
J: TRBJ1-4
size: -
D: -

DNA: TGTGCCAGCAGCGGTAACAGGGGCCTTAACTATGGCTACACCTTC
CDR3: CASSGNRGLNYGYTF
V: TRBV2
J: TRBJ1-2
size: once
D: TRBD1

DNA: TGTGCCAGTAGTATAGGAGGACAGGCCTACGAGCAGTACTTC
CDR3: CASSIGGQAYEQYF
V: TRBV19
J: TRBJ2-7
size: few
D: TRBD1

DNA: TGTGCCAGCAGCTTGCGGACTAGCGGGGGGTCGTCTCGCGGGGAGCTGTTTTTT
CDR3: CASSLRTSGGSSRGELFF
V: TRBV5-4
J: TRBJ2-2
size: -
D: TRBD2